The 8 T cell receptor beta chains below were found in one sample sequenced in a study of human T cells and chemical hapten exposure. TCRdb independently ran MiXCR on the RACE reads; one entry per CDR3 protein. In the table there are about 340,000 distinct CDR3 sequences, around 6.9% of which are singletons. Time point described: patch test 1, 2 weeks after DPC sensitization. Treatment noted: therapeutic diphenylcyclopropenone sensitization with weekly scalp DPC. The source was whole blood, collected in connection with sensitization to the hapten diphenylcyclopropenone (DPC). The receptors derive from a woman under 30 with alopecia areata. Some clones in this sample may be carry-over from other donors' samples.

The CDR3 nucleotides read TGTGCCAGCAGTGTTCAGGGCTCCGCAGATACGCAGTATTTT. Translated, it gives CASSVQGSADTQYF. The chain couples TRBV2 to TRBJ2-3; D perhaps matches TRBD1 (5 bases). V was cut by 4 bases and J by 4 bases, with 12 bases left in between. The CDR3 covers 14 residues. The germline CDR1 and CDR2 sequences are SNHLY and FYNNEI.

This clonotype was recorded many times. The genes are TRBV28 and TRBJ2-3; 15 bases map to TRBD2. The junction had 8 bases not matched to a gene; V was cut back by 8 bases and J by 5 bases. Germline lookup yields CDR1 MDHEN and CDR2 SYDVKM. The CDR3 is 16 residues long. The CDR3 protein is CASAWTSGGAGDTQYF. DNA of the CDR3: TGTGCCAGCGCGTGGACTAGCGGGGGGGCGGGAGATACGCAGTATTTT.

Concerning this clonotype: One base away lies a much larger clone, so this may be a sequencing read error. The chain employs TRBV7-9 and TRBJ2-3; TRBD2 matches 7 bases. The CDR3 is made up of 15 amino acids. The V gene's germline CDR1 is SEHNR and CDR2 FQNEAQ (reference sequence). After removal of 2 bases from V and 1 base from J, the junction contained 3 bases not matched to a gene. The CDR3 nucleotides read TGTGCCAGCAGCTTAATGGGAGGGGGCACAGATACGCAGTATTTT. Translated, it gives CASSLMGGGTDTQYF.

CDR3 amino acids: CASSLNAQGAEKLFF. In nucleotides, the CDR3 is TGTGCCAGCAGTCTAAATGCACAGGGGGCTGAAAAACTGTTTTTT. The chain carries TRBV6-1 and TRBJ1-4; 9 bases are a match to TRBD1. The ends lost 5 bases at V and 7 bases at J; junction bases unmatched: 8. CDR3 size: 15 residues. Germline V gene data show CDR1 as MNHNS and CDR2 as SASEGT.

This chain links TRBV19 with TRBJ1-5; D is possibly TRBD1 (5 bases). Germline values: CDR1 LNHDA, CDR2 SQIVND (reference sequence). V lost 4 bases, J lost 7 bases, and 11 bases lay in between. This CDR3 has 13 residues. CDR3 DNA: TGTGCCAGTAGTAAAACTCGGGACCAGCCCCAGCATTTT. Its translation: CASSKTRDQPQHF. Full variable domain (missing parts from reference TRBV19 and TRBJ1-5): DGGITQSPKYLFRKEGQNVTLSCEQNLNHDAMYWYRQDPGQGLRLIYYSQIVNDFQKGDIAEGYSVSREKKESFPLTVTSAQKNPTAFYLCASSKTRDQPQHFGDGTRLSIL.

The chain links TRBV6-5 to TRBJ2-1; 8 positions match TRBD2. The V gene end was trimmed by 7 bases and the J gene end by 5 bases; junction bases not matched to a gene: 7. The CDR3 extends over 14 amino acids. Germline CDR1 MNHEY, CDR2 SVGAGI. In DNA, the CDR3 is TGTGCCAGCACTCGGGGGGGCCTGGACAATGAGCAGTTCTTC. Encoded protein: CASTRGGLDNEQFF.

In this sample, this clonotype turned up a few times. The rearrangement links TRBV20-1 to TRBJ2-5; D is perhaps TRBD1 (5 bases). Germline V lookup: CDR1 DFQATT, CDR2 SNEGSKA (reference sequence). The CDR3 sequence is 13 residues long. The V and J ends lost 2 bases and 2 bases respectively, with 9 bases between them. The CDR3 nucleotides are TGCAGTGCTAGATCCTCAGGGCAAGAGACCCAGTACTTC. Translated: CSARSSGQETQYF.

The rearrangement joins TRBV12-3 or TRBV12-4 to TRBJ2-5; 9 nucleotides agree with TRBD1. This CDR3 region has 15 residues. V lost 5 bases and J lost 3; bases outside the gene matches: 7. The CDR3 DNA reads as TGTGCCAGCAGTCTCCTCAGGGACAGGGAAGAGACCCAGTACTTC. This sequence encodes CASSLLRDREETQYF.